This T cell receptor beta chain was observed in a study of blood T cell repertoires in COVID-19. Study at large: COVID-19 samples collected from the United States, Italy and Spain covered acute and convalescent phases.

Trimming left V 0 bases short and J 4 bases short, with 10 bases between. In germline, CDR1 is SGHRS, CDR2 YFSETQ. The CDR3 has 14 amino acids. Clones were read by immunoSEQ multiplex PCR, and TCRdb kept only the in-frame ones, dropping some. The table records about 400,000 clones, around 89% of them present only once. Sequenced material: peripheral blood. The chain is built from TRBV5-1 and TRBJ1-1; D gene uncertain. This sequence originates from a man aged 35 to 55 with acute or convalescent COVID-19. The DNA for the CDR3 is TGCGCCAGCAGCTTGGTAGTCGGGAGCACTGAAGCTTTCTTT. Encoded protein: CASSLVVGSTEAFF.